This T cell receptor (beta chain) was identified in a study of shared clonotypes between healthy human individuals. Study-level points and caveats: Blood alone was sampled, and tissue repertoires likely differ.

Genomic DNA (from each subset) was split evenly across several immunoSEQ plates. As processed by the authors: Quality scores were absent from the junction-only immunoSEQ sequences, so filtering differed. Profiled with immunoSEQ multiplex PCR; TCRdb holds only in-frame clones, not every one. V, J and clone size are those of that table, while D and trimming were read from the DNA. The sample has around 500,000 clones, more than 65% seen once. The V end was cut by 7 bases, the J end by 1 base, with 8 bases between. CDR3 size: 12 residues. Germline CDR1 is MNHNS and CDR2 is SASEGT. This clone was recorded once. Its target is unknown. Genomic DNA of unsorted samples came from roughly 90 million PBMCs.

Sequencing was performed on PBMCs. This chain joins TRBV6-1 and TRBJ2-7, with D perhaps given as TRBD1 or TRBD2 (5 bases each). The sequence was collected from a woman between 40 and 55 years old in good health. Some clones in this sample may be carry-over from other donors' samples. CDR3 in DNA: TGTGCCAGCATGGGGGATTCCTACGAGCAGTACTTC. Its translation is CASMGDSYEQYF.